The TCR beta chain described here comes from a study of persistence of HIV-infected CD4 T cells. Study observations and caveats: Compared with CD3/CD28-stimulated cells, CMV- and Gag-responding cells showed lower TCRbeta richness.

Worth noting for this clone: As yet, its antigen is unknown.

The CDR3 spans 14 residues. V lost 2 bases, J lost 6 bases, and 6 bases stayed unmatched. CDR1 and CDR2 (germline): SNHLY, FYNNEI. Stimulation used 7.5 to 10 ug/mL lysate from CMV-infected fibroblasts. Memory cells lacking CD40L and CD69 with high CD45RO were sorted. Sequencing used immunoSEQ version 4 in survey mode. Each sample used up to 1 ug genomic DNA diluted to roughly 10 ng/uL. Libraries were prepared by immunoSEQ multiplex PCR; TCRdb keeps only in-frame clonotypes and omits some of them. This repertoire shows 25,000 to 35,000 clones, roughly 80% found once; its top ten account for 0.75% to 0.9%.

The receptor was isolated from an adult woman with HIV who was CMV-seropositive. Source: CD4+ T cells sorted from PBMCs after approximately 19-hour stimulation, taken from a patient who received antiretroviral therapy. This chain connects TRBV2 to TRBJ1-2, with 7 bases aligning to TRBD1. The CDR3 sequence: CASSEKGAPNGYTF. DNA for the CDR3: TGTGCCAGCAGTGAAAAGGGGGCTCCCAATGGCTACACCTTC.